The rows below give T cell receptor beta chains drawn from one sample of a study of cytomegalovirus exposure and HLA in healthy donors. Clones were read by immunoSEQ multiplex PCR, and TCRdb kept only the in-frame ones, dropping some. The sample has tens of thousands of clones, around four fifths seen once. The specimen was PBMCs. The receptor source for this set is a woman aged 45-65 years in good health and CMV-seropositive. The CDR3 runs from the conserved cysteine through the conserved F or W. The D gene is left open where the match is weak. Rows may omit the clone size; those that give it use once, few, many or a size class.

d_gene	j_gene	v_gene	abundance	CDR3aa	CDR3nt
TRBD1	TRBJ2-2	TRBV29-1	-	CSLRGHSGELFF	TGCAGCCTCAGGGGGCATAGCGGGGAGCTGTTTTTT
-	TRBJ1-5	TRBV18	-	CASSPPGQGNQPQHF	TGTGCCAGCTCACCGCCGGGACAAGGGAATCAGCCCCAGCATTTT
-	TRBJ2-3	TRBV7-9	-	CASTQGASGADTQYF	TGTGCCAGCACCCAGGGGGCTAGCGGGGCAGATACGCAGTATTTT
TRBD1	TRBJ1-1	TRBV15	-	CATSRGTGGAGAFF	TGTGCCACCAGCAGAGGAACAGGGGGCGCCGGGGCTTTCTTT
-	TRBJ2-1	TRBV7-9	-	CSSSETSPYNEQFF	TGTTCCAGCAGCGAAACTAGCCCCTACAATGAGCAGTTCTTC
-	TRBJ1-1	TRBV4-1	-	CASSQVRGINTEAFF	TGCGCCAGCAGCCAAGTAAGGGGAATAAACACTGAAGCTTTCTTT
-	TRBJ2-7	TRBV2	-	CASKWEVYEQYF	TGTGCCAGCAAATGGGAGGTCTACGAGCAGTACTTC
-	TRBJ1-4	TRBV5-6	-	CASSQRTETNEKLFF	TGTGCCAGCAGCCAAAGGACAGAGACTAATGAAAAACTGTTTTTT
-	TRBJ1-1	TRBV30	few	CAWSAFGLLAFF	TGTGCCTGGAGTGCCTTCGGGTTGTTAGCTTTCTTT
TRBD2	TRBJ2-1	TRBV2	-	CASSDTSGRRNEQFF	TGTGCCAGCAGCGATACTAGCGGGAGACGGAATGAGCAGTTCTTC
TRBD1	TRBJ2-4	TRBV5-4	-	CASSQDLQGAEYF	TGTGCCAGCAGCCAGGACCTACAGGGGGCGGAGTACTTC
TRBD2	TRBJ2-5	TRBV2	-	CASSILAGGQETQYF	TGTGCCAGCAGCATACTAGCGGGAGGGCAAGAGACCCAGTACTTC
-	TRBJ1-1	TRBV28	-	CATGQPTEAFF	TGTGCTACAGGACAGCCGACTGAAGCTTTCTTT
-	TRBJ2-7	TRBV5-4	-	CASSRGQRNEQYF	TGTGCCAGCAGCCGAGGACAGCGCAACGAGCAGTACTTC
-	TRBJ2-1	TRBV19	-	CASSIGKVGVYNEQFF	TGTGCCAGTAGTATAGGGAAAGTAGGGGTATACAATGAGCAGTTCTTC
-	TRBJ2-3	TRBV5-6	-	CASTVGSSSPDTQYF	TGTGCCAGCACCGTTGGGTCTAGCAGTCCAGATACGCAGTATTTT
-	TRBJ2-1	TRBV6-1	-	CASSERQANYNEQFF	TGTGCCAGCAGTGAGCGCCAGGCCAACTACAATGAGCAGTTCTTC
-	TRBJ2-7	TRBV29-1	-	CSVEDGAGTYEQYF	TGCAGCGTTGAAGATGGAGCCGGAACCTACGAGCAGTACTTC
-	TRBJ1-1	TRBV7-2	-	CASSLGGTFMNTEAFF	TGTGCCAGCAGCTTAGGGGGGACATTTATGAACACTGAAGCTTTCTTT
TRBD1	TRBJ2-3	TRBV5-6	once	CASSLDRGGHTDTQYF	TGTGCCAGCAGCTTGGACAGGGGTGGACACACAGATACGCAGTATTTT
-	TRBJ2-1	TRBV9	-	CASSLRSESDNEQFF	TGTGCCAGCAGCCTCCGTAGCGAGTCAGACAATGAGCAGTTCTTC
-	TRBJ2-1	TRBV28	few	CASTLAISYNEQFF	TGTGCCAGCACTTTAGCTATTTCCTACAATGAGCAGTTCTTC
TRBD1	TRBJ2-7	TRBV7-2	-	CASSPTGQPGYEQYF	TGTGCCAGCAGCCCAACGGGACAGCCCGGCTACGAGCAGTACTTC
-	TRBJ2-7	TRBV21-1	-	CASSNMGPSGTCSYEQYF	TGTGCCAGCAGCAATATGGGGCCTAGCGGGACCTGTTCCTACGAGCAGTACTTC
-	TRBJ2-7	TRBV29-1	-	CSVEDLSGPYEQYF	TGCAGCGTTGAAGATCTTTCGGGTCCCTACGAGCAGTACTTC
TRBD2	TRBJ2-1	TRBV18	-	CASSQAGAPGNEQFF	TGTGCCAGCTCACAAGCGGGAGCCCCGGGAAATGAGCAGTTCTTC